This T cell receptor beta chain comes out of a study of monozygotic twins with inflammatory bowel disease. TCRdb reworked the 5' RACE reads into one entry per CDR3 protein, no DNA. Recorded here are roughly 330,000 distinct CDR3 sequences; the top ten clones represent around 2%. Sequenced sample: blood. The receptor comes from a human donor with ulcerative colitis or Crohn's disease, or a healthy co-twin of an affected twin (not recorded which).

The CDR3 sequence: CASNTLTGISNQPQHF. The rearrangement uses TRBV19 and TRBJ1-5; the TCRdb D gene call, TRBD1, has no DNA to confirm it. This CDR3 contains 16 residues. Germline lookup yields CDR1 LNHDA and CDR2 SQIVND (reference sequence).